The 4 T cell receptor beta chains listed next were all sequenced from one sample in a study of identical twins. TCRdb recomputed calls from the 5' RACE reads with MiXCR, one row per CDR3 protein. The top ten hold around 0.25% of the sample, which has some 1,700,000 distinct CDR3 sequences, about 32% seen once. The specimen sequenced was cord blood. These receptors were obtained from a newborn girl in good health.

The table lists this clonotype with a few counts. The rearrangement joins TRBV29-1 to TRBJ2-3; 13 positions match TRBD2. Germline CDR1 and CDR2: SQVTM and ANQGSEA. The CDR3 length is 17 residues. V was clipped by 6 bases and J by 10 bases; unmatched bases: 19. The CDR3 sequence: CSVQAMTSGRLWVAQYF. Here the CDR3 DNA reads TGCAGCGTCCAGGCGATGACTAGCGGGAGGTTATGGGTGGCGCAGTATTTT.

Ten or more counts support this clonotype. The chain uses TRBV29-1 and TRBJ1-2; a possible D gene is TRBD1 (6 bases). V was cut by 3 bases and J by 8 bases, with 19 bases left in between. Germline V gene lookup returns CDR1 SQVTM and CDR2 ANQGSEA. This CDR3 is built from 14 residues. CDR3 amino acids: CSVDRTDNYGGYTF. CDR3 bases: TGCAGCGTTGATAGGACAGATAACTATGGCGGCTACACCTTC.

The J gene is TRBJ2-5, the V gene TRBV3-1; 14 bases match TRBD2. The V segment lost 5 bases and the J segment 1 base; nucleotides outside the gene matches: 3. This CDR3 has 16 amino acids. Germline CDR1 is LGHDT and CDR2 is YNNKEL (reference sequence). CDR3 amino acids: CASSYGLAGGQETQYF. In nucleotides, the CDR3 is TGTGCCAGCAGCTACGGACTAGCGGGGGGCCAAGAGACCCAGTACTTC.

The rearrangement links TRBV6-2 or TRBV6-3 to TRBJ1-5; 7 nucleotides align to TRBD1. V was clipped by 4 bases and J by 1 base; unmatched bases: 13. Germline-derived CDR1 and CDR2 are MNHEY and SVGEGT. The CDR3 loop spans 18 amino acids. The CDR3 region is CASSSVVTGEGSNQPQHF. CDR3 DNA sequence: TGTGCCAGCAGTTCGGTCGTTACAGGGGAAGGAAGCAATCAGCCCCAGCATTTT.